Below, 18 T cell receptor beta chains from the same sample are listed, as sequenced in a study of blood T cell repertoires in COVID-19. Profiled with immunoSEQ multiplex PCR; TCRdb holds only in-frame clones, not every one. Among around 280,000 clones listed, roughly 91% were seen once. Sequencing was carried out using peripheral blood. The receptors here all came from a woman in her 30s with COVID-19, enrolled during active disease.

This sequence joins TRBV7-2 and TRBJ1-2; 10 bases are shared with TRBD1. Trimming took 4 bases from V and 9 from J; bases not matched to a gene: 5. CDR3 length equals 13 residues. Germline V gene lookup returns CDR1 SGHTA and CDR2 FQGNSA. CDR3 sequence reads: CASSSTGGGSYTF. The CDR3 bases are TGTGCCAGCAGCTCGACAGGGGGCGGAAGCTACACCTTC.

V gene TRBV27 combines with J gene TRBJ1-5; tentatively, D is TRBD1 (6 bases). Germline CDR1 reads MNHEY; CDR2 reads SMNVEV (reference sequence). The CDR3 is made up of 11 amino acids. V was pared by 5 bases and J by 7 bases, with 6 bases between. The CDR3 loop reads CASSQGQPQHF. CDR3 nucleotides: TGTGCCAGCAGTCAGGGGCAGCCCCAGCATTTT.

The CDR3 here is CASSFGDFSGYNEQFF. For the CDR3, the DNA is TGCGCCAGCAGCTTCGGGGATTTCAGCGGATACAATGAGCAGTTCTTC. The chain joins TRBV5-1 to TRBJ2-1; D possibly corresponds to TRBD2 (5 bases). The CDR3 is 16 amino acids. The germline V gene encodes CDR1 SGHRS and CDR2 YFSETQ. V gave up 2 bases and J gave up 4 bases, with 16 bases separating them.

In this sample, this clone turned up once. V and J are TRBV11-3 and TRBJ2-7; 7 bases are a match to TRBD1. Germline loops: CDR1 SGHNT, CDR2 YENEEA. Losses at the gene ends were 5 bases for V and 3 bases for J; bases not matched to a gene: 4. The CDR3 runs 13 residues. CDR3 amino acids: CASSKGQNYEQYF. As DNA, the CDR3 is TGTGCCAGCAGCAAGGGACAGAACTACGAGCAGTACTTC.

V gene TRBV11-2 combines with J gene TRBJ1-2, with TRBD1 as a possible D gene (6 bases). This CDR3 has 13 residues. V was shortened by 5 bases and J by 7 bases, with 14 bases between the two germline ends. The germline V gene has CDR1 SGHAT and CDR2 FQNNGV. CDR3 region: CASSLPPGVGYTF. DNA of the CDR3: TGTGCCAGCAGCCTTCCCCCAGGGGTTGGCTACACCTTC.

The chain couples TRBV3-1 (or the pseudogene TRBV3-2) to TRBJ1-2; 9 bases map to TRBD1. Germline loops: CDR1 LGHDT, CDR2 YNNKEL (reference sequence). J lost 7 bases, V lost 2 bases, and 5 bases had no gene match. This CDR3 has 14 residues. For the CDR3, the DNA is TGTGCCAGCAGCCAACTACAGGGGGCGGGTGGCTACACCTTC. The encoded protein is CASSQLQGAGGYTF.

This chain connects TRBV9 to TRBJ2-2; D possibly corresponds to TRBD2 (5 bases). There are 16 residues in the CDR3. Germline V gives CDR1 SGDLS, CDR2 YYNGEE. The ends were cut back, 0 bases at V and 8 bases at J, with 17 bases in the middle. The DNA of the CDR3 is TGTGCCAGCAGCGTAGGACCATCGCTAGCCCCGGGGGAGCTGTTTTTT. It codes for CASSVGPSLAPGELFF.

This chain joins TRBV11-2 and TRBJ2-1; D gene uncertain. This CDR3 is 17 amino acids long. The V end was cut by 3 bases, the J end by 0 bases, with 15 bases between. Per the germline V gene, CDR1 is SGHAT and CDR2 is FQNNGV. The DNA for the CDR3 is TGTGCCAGCAGCTTCACGCCTCGTACCAGCTCCTACAATGAGCAGTTCTTC. Translated, it gives CASSFTPRTSSYNEQFF.

In this sample, this clone turned up a few times. The V gene is TRBV11-2, the J gene TRBJ2-1; 8 nucleotides align to TRBD1. The CDR3 runs to 18 residues. Trimming cost V 6 bases and J 6 bases; bases outside gene matches: 19. Germline V gene sequence: CDR1 SGHAT, CDR2 FQNNGV. CDR3 region: CASRLTLRTGNRINEQFF. CDR3 DNA: TGTGCCAGCAGGCTAACCCTTCGGACAGGGAATAGAATCAATGAGCAGTTCTTC.

This clone was seen a single time. The J gene is TRBJ1-2, the V gene TRBV11-2; D remains ambiguous. This CDR3 comprises 13 residues. CDR1 and CDR2 (germline): SGHAT, FQNNGV. Trimming removed 11 bases from V and 0 bases from J, with 13 bases in between. DNA for the CDR3: TGTGCCGTCCCCGAGGGTCCTAACTATGGCTACACCTTC. Translated: CAVPEGPNYGYTF.

This clone was counted once. The chain carries TRBV14 and TRBJ1-2; D uncertain. Germline-derived CDR1 and CDR2 are SGHDN and FVKESK. The CDR3 loop spans 14 amino acids. Trimming took off 4 bases at V and 1 base at J, with 10 bases between the two ends. The CDR3 loop reads CASSLDRVNYGYTF. Written as DNA, the CDR3 is TGTGCCAGCAGCCTAGATCGGGTTAACTATGGCTACACCTTC.

A few counts support this clone. The chain links TRBV7-9 to TRBJ1-3; no firm D call. There are 13 residues in the CDR3. Trimming shortened V by 11 bases and J by 0 bases, and 11 bases separated the two germline ends. Germline CDR1 SEHNR, CDR2 FQNEAQ (reference sequence). Written as DNA, the CDR3 is TGTGCCGGCCGCGGAAACTCTGGAAACACCATATATTTT. Its protein is CAGRGNSGNTIYF.

The chain uses TRBV28 and TRBJ2-1, with 9 bases fitting TRBD1. This CDR3 has 15 residues. Germline-derived CDR1 and CDR2 are MDHEN and SYDVKM. Losses at the gene ends were 6 bases for V and 7 bases for J; bases not matched to a gene: 10. The CDR3 is CASSQTGGIKNEQFF. DNA of the CDR3: TGTGCCAGCAGCCAAACAGGGGGCATTAAAAATGAGCAGTTCTTC.

This clone was seen a handful of times. The chain links TRBV3-1 (or the pseudogene TRBV3-2) to TRBJ1-2; D is perhaps TRBD1 (6 bases). Germline V gives CDR1 LGHDT, CDR2 YNNKEL (reference sequence). Trimming stripped 4 bases from V and 0 bases from J, with 12 bases between. This CDR3 has 15 amino acids. The CDR3 DNA reads TGTGCCAGCAGCCCGAGGACAGCCCCTAACTATGGCTACACCTTC. The encoded protein is CASSPRTAPNYGYTF.

Comment on this clone: This specimen includes other DNA sequences encoding the same CDR3. The V call is TRBV5-1, the J call TRBJ2-5; D ambiguous. This CDR3 is 13 amino acids long. Looked up from germline, CDR1 is SGHRS and CDR2 is YFSETQ. V dropped 1 base and J dropped 1 base, with 5 bases sitting between them. The CDR3 spells CASSLLSQETQYF. CDR3 sequence (DNA): TGCGCCAGCAGCTTGCTCAGCCAAGAGACCCAGTACTTC.

Details on this clone: This same CDR3 is encoded by further DNA sequences in the sample. J is TRBJ1-2 and V is TRBV19, with unresolved D. CDR3 length: 12 residues. The V gene's germline CDR1 is LNHDA and CDR2 SQIVND (reference sequence). Trimming took off 2 bases at V and 5 bases at J, with 6 bases between the two ends. The CDR3 region is CASSIRSYGYTF. The DNA of the CDR3 is TGTGCCAGTAGTATAAGGAGTTATGGCTACACCTTC. Using reference TRBV19 and TRBJ1-2 for the parts outside the CDR3, the full variable domain is DGGITQSPKYLFRKEGQNVTLSCEQNLNHDAMYWYRQDPGQGLRLIYYSQIVNDFQKGDIAEGYSVSREKKESFPLTVTSAQKNPTAFYLCASSIRSYGYTFGSGTRLTVV.

The CDR3 sequence: CASSFDTGQPQHF. CDR3 DNA: TGTGCCAGCAGCTTTGACACTGGGCAGCCCCAGCATTTT. This rearrangement joins TRBV11-2 to TRBJ1-5; D is uncertain. In germline, CDR1 is SGHAT, CDR2 FQNNGV. V shed 3 bases and J shed 7 bases, with 10 bases lying between them. The CDR3 is 13 amino acids.

The V call is TRBV4-2, the J call TRBJ1-1; D is unclear. The CDR3 runs 15 residues. Germline loops: CDR1 LGHNA, CDR2 YNFKEQ. V gave up 1 base and J gave up 6 bases, with 15 bases separating them. The CDR3 reads CASSQVNVLVAEAFF. In DNA, the CDR3 is TGTGCCAGCAGCCAAGTTAATGTGTTAGTAGCTGAAGCTTTCTTT.